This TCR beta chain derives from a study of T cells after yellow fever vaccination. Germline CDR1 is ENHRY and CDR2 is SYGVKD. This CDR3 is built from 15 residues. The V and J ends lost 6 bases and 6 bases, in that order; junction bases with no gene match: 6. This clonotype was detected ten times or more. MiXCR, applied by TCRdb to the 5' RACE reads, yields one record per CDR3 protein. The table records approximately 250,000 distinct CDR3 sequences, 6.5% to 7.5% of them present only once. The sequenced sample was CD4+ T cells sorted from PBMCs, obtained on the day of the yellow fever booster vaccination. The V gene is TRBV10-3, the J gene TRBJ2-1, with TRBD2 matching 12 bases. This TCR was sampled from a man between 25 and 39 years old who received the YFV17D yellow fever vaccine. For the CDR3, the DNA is TGTGCCATCAGCGCGTCTAGCGGGAGGGCCAATGAGCAGTTCTTC. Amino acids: CAISASSGRANEQFF.